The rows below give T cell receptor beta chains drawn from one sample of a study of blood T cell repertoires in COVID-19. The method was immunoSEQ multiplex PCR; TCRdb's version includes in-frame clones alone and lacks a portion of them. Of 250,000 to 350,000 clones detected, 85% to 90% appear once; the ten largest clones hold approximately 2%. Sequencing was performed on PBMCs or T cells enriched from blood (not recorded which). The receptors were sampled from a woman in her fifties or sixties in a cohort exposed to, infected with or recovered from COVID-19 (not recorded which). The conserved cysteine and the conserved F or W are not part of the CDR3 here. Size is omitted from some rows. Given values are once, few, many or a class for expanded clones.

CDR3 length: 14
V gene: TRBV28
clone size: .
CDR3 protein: ASSLEASGGTGELF

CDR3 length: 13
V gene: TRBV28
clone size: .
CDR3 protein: ASSLSRTGSYEQY

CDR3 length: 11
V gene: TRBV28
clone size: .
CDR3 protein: ASGGQGTYGYT

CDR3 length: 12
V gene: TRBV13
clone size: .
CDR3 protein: ASSLGSGNYEQY

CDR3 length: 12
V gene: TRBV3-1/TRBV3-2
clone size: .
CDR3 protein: ASSQVAENSPLH

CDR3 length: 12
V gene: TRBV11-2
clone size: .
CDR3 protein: ASSWTRSSYEQY

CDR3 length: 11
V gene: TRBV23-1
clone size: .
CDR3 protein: ASGTVSYNEQF

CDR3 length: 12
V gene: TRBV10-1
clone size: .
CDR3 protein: ASSESQGTGELF

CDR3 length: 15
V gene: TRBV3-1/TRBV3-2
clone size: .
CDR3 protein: ASSQENKAGLPETQY

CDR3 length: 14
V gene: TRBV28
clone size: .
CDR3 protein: ASSLGTMFRIREQY

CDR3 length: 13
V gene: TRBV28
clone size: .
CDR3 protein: ASSLGTSGRERQY

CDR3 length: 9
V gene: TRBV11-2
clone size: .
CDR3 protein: ASSSTGRRF

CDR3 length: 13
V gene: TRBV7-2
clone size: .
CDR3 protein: ASSRKTGGIEKLF

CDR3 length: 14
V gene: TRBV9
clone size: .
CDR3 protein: ASSPGLAGVGVEQY

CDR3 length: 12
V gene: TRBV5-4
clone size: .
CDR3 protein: ASSTGTGAYEQY

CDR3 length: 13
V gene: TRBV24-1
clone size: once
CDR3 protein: ATSGSGPGSQPQH

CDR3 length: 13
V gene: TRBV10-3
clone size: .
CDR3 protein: AISESQGGNTEAF

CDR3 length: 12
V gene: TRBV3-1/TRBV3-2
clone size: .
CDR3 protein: ASSLRTGSEKLF

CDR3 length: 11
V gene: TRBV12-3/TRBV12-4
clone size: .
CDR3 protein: ASSLSSGNTIY

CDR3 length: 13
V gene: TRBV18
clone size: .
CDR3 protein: ASSPPGQGLYEQY

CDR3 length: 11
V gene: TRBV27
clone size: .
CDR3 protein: ASSSDSHTEAF

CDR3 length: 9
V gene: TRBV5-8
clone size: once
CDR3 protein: ASAAAREQY

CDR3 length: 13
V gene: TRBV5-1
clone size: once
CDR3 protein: ASSRGLAVYNEQF

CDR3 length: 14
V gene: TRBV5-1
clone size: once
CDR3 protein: ASSSSPGGENTEAF

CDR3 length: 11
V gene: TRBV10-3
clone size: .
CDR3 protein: AIRQGLGTEAF

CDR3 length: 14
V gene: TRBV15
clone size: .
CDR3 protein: ATSRAGTVGFHEQY

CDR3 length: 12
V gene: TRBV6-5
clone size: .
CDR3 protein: ASSRRTGGDEQF

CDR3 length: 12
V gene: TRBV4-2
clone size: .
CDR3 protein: ASSQEVRSYEQY

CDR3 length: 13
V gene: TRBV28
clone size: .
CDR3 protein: ASRDMDYSGNTIY

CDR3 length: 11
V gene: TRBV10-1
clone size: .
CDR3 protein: ASSVTREETQY

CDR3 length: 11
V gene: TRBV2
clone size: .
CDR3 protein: ASQNREGLSCT

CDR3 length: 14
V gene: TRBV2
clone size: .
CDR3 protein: ASTEQSGTRTDTQY

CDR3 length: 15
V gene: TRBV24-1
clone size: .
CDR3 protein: ATNGRAGGPDTGELF

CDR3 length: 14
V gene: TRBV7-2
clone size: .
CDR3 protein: ASSPIPLAGVGEQF

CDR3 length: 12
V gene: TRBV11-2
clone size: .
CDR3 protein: ASSFGTSGNEQF